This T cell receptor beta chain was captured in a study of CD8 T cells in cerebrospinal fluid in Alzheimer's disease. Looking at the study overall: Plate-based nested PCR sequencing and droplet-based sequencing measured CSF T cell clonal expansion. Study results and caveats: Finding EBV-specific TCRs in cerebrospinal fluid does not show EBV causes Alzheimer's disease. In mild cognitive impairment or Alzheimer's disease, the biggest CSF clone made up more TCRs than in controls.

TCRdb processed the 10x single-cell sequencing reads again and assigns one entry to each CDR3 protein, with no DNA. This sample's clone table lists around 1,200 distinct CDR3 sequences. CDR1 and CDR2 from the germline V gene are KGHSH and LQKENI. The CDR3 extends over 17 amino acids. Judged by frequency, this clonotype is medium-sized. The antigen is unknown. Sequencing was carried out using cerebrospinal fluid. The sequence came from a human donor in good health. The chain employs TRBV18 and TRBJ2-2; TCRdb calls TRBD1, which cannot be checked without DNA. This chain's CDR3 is CASSPPNRGMITGELFF. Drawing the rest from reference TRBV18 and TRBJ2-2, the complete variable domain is NAGVMQNPRHLVRRRGQEARLRCSPMKGHSHVYWYRQLPEEGLKFMVYLQKENIIDESGMPKERFSAEFPKEGPSILRIQQVVRGDSAAYFCASSPPNRGMITGELFFGEGSRLTVL.